The 20 T cell receptor beta chains below come from one sample, sequenced in a study of blood T cell repertoires in COVID-19 (dated by TCRdb to 2020 to 2022). Receptor libraries were prepared by the immunoSEQ multiplex PCR assay. In its TCRdb copy, this immuneACCESS table keeps in-frame sequences only and misses some clones. Where compared with another copy, unresolved V genes explain less than half of these, and the others have no known cause. The sample yields roughly 180,000 clones; over 65% were counted once. Of the sample, around 4.8% is held by the ten largest clones. Source material: PBMCs or T cells enriched from blood (not recorded which). The receptors here all came from a woman in her 50s who had recovered from COVID-19.

The rearrangement joins TRBV6-2 or TRBV6-3 to TRBJ2-2; 15 nucleotides match TRBD2. Germline lookup yields CDR1 MNHEY and CDR2 SVGEGT. J lost 13 bases, V lost 6 bases, and 9 bases had no gene match. The CDR3 has 15 residues. The DNA for the CDR3 is TGTGCCAGCAGCACTCGGACTAGCGGGAGGGTTGGGCTGTTTTTT. Its protein is CASSTRTSGRVGLFF.

The chain couples TRBV5-1 to TRBJ1-4; 9 nucleotides align to TRBD1. The CDR3 is 15 residues long. Germline CDR1 reads SGHRS; CDR2 reads YFSETQ. Germline trimming cut 2 bases from V and 5 bases from J; bases unmatched to any gene: 4. This CDR3 reads CASSLQGAGNEKLFF. CDR3 sequence (DNA): TGCGCCAGCAGCTTACAGGGGGCTGGAAATGAAAAACTGTTTTTT. Together with reference TRBV5-1 and TRBJ1-4, the CDR3 gives the full variable domain: KAGVTQTPRYLIKTRGQQVTLSCSPISGHRSVSWYQQTPGQGLQFLFEYFSETQRNKGNFPGRFSGRQFSNSRSEMNVSTLELGDSALYLCASSLQGAGNEKLFFGSGTQLSVL.

The rearrangement uses TRBV29-1 and TRBJ1-3, with 7 positions matching TRBD1. V lost 5 bases, J lost 0 bases, and 4 bases stayed unmatched. Per the germline V gene, CDR1 is SQVTM and CDR2 is ANQGSEA. CDR3 length: 14 residues. The CDR3 sequence: CSVIGTDSGNTIYF. CDR3 coding DNA: TGCAGCGTTATTGGGACAGACTCTGGAAACACCATATATTTT.

The rearrangement joins TRBV5-1 to TRBJ1-1; 7 nucleotides line up with TRBD1. V dropped 0 bases and J dropped 11; count of bases not matched to a gene: 4. Germline V gives CDR1 SGHRS, CDR2 YFSETQ. The CDR3 contains 12 residues. In DNA, the CDR3 is TGCGCCAGCAGCTTGGGACAGGGTAGGGCTTTCTTT. Its translation: CASSLGQGRAFF. Drawing the rest from reference TRBV5-1 and TRBJ1-1, the complete variable domain is KAGVTQTPRYLIKTRGQQVTLSCSPISGHRSVSWYQQTPGQGLQFLFEYFSETQRNKGNFPGRFSGRQFSNSRSEMNVSTLELGDSALYLCASSLGQGRAFFGQGTRLTVV.

A few counts support this clone. This chain connects TRBV2 to TRBJ1-5; perhaps TRBD1 as D (5 bases). V was shortened by 2 bases and J by 5 bases, with 13 bases between the two germline ends. The germline CDR1 and CDR2 sequences are SNHLY and FYNNEI. The CDR3 contains 15 residues. The CDR3 loop reads CASSEWAGNDQPQHF. The CDR3 DNA reads TGTGCCAGCAGTGAATGGGCAGGGAATGATCAGCCCCAGCATTTT.

The chain carries TRBV9 and TRBJ2-5; D possibly corresponds to TRBD2 (6 bases). The CDR3 contains 13 residues. V was pared by 3 bases and J by 5 bases, with 11 bases between. Per the germline V gene, CDR1 is SGDLS and CDR2 is YYNGEE. CDR3 bases: TGTGCCAGCAGCGCCGCTGGGGGGGAGACCCAGTACTTC. It is translated as CASSAAGGETQYF.

V is TRBV5-1 and J is TRBJ2-1; 8 nucleotides match TRBD1. The CDR3 is 15 amino acids. After removal of 0 bases from V and 9 bases from J, the junction contained 8 bases not matched to a gene. Looked up from germline, CDR1 is SGHRS and CDR2 is YFSETQ. CDR3 sequence: CASSLGQGAFGEQFF. The CDR3 DNA sequence: TGCGCCAGCAGCTTGGGGCAGGGGGCCTTCGGTGAGCAGTTCTTC.

The chain combines TRBV6-2 or TRBV6-3 with TRBJ2-1; D remains ambiguous. Germline V gene sequence: CDR1 MNHEY, CDR2 SVGEGT. V was trimmed by 5 bases and J by 0 bases, leaving 5 bases between them. This CDR3 has 13 amino acids. In DNA, the CDR3 is TGTGCCAGCAGTCCCGTCTCCTACAATGAGCAGTTCTTC. It yields the protein CASSPVSYNEQFF.

The chain combines TRBV7-9 with TRBJ2-1, with TRBD2 matching 7 bases. V dropped 5 bases and J dropped 7; count of bases not matched to a gene: 8. The CDR3 contains 14 residues. In germline, CDR1 is SEHNR, CDR2 FQNEAQ (reference sequence). The CDR3 region is CASSPSWGGNEQFF. CDR3 coding DNA: TGTGCCAGCAGCCCTAGCTGGGGGGGAAATGAGCAGTTCTTC.

The chain is built from TRBV7-9 and TRBJ1-1; D remains unclear. CDR3 length equals 18 residues. Trimming took off 5 bases at V and 1 base at J, with 23 bases between the two ends. CDR1 SEHNR and CDR2 FQNEAQ come from the germline V gene (reference sequence). The DNA of the CDR3 is TGTGCCAGCAGCCCTACGCGACTCGGCGGGATGGGGAACACTGAAGCTTTCTTT. It specifies CASSPTRLGGMGNTEAFF.

Written as DNA, the CDR3 is TGTGCCAGCAGTCTGGGGACAGGGGGAGCGAAAAATAATTCACCCCTCCACTTT. Its translation is CASSLGTGGAKNNSPLHF. This chain joins TRBV27 and TRBJ1-6; 11 bases are shared with TRBD1. V was clipped by 5 bases and J by 5 bases; unmatched bases: 11. This CDR3 contains 18 residues. Looked up from germline, CDR1 is MNHEY and CDR2 is SMNVEV (reference sequence).

J is TRBJ2-7 and V is TRBV28; 9 nucleotides line up with TRBD2. CDR1 is MDHEN and CDR2 is SYDVKM in the germline V gene. The CDR3 totals 14 residues. V dropped 4 bases and J dropped 4; count of bases not matched to a gene: 5. In nucleotides, the CDR3 is TGTGCCAGCAGTTCCGCGGGAGGGACGTACGAGCAGTACGTC. Its translation: CASSSAGGTYEQYV.

The rearrangement joins TRBV10-3 to TRBJ2-2; TRBD1 matches at 9 bases. The germline gives CDR1 ENHRY, CDR2 SYGVKD. This CDR3 is 15 amino acids long. V shed 4 bases, J shed 6 bases, and the junction held 6 bases outside the gene matches. The CDR3 protein is CAISGSGTGSGELFF. The CDR3 DNA is TGTGCCATCAGTGGATCCGGGACAGGGTCCGGGGAGCTGTTTTTT.

V and J are TRBV12-3 or TRBV12-4 and TRBJ2-6; D possibly corresponds to TRBD1 (5 bases). CDR3 size: 13 residues. V was shortened by 10 bases and J by 4 bases, with 11 bases between the two germline ends. The CDR3 DNA reads TGTGCCACACAGGTTGGAGGGGCCAACGTCCTGACTTTC. It specifies CATQVGGANVLTF.

For this clone: Other DNA sequences in this specimen translate into the identical CDR3. This sequence joins TRBV24-1 and TRBJ2-3; perhaps TRBD1 as D (6 bases). Trimming shortened V by 0 bases and J by 5 bases, and 11 bases separated the two germline ends. This CDR3 is built from 15 residues. Looked up from germline, CDR1 is KGHDR and CDR2 is SFDVKD. CDR3 nucleotide sequence: TGTGCCACCAGTGATTTGGAAGGGGGTAAAGATACGCAGTATTTT. Translated: CATSDLEGGKDTQYF.

V and J are TRBV5-8 and TRBJ2-5; 9 bases agree with TRBD1. The CDR3 sequence is 16 residues long. V lost 0 bases and J lost 0; bases outside the gene matches: 3. Germline V gene lookup returns CDR1 SGHTS and CDR2 YDEGEE. In DNA, the CDR3 is TGTGCCAGCAGCTTGGTCACAGGGGGCAACCAAGAGACCCAGTACTTC. It encodes CASSLVTGGNQETQYF. Using reference TRBV5-8 and TRBJ2-5 for the parts outside the CDR3, the full variable domain is EAGVTQSPTHLIKTRGQQATLRCSPISGHTSVYWYQQALGLGLQFLLWYDEGEERNRGNFPPRFSGRQFPNYSSELNVNALELEDSALYLCASSLVTGGNQETQYFGPGTRLLVL.

The chain's CDR3 is CASSRDRVNTEAFF. The CDR3 coding sequence is TGTGCCAGTAGCAGGGACAGGGTGAACACTGAAGCTTTCTTT. V and J are TRBV19 and TRBJ1-1; 9 bases fit TRBD1. The V gene end was trimmed by 6 bases and the J gene end by 0 bases; junction bases not matched to a gene: 2. The CDR3 spans 14 residues. Germline V gene sequence: CDR1 LNHDA, CDR2 SQIVND (reference sequence).

DNA of the CDR3: TGTGCCAGCAGTGAGAGGGTGGGCAGCCAAGAGACCCAGTACTTC. Translating gives CASSERVGSQETQYF. This rearrangement joins TRBV2 to TRBJ2-5, with a weak D call TRBD2 (5 bases). The length of the CDR3 is 15 residues. Germline CDR1 SNHLY, CDR2 FYNNEI. V was shortened by 3 bases and J by 1 base, with 12 bases between the two germline ends.

The rearrangement links TRBV19 to TRBJ1-4; D call uncertain. V was clipped by 10 bases and J by 8 bases, with 14 bases between them. CDR1 is LNHDA and CDR2 is SQIVND in the germline V gene (reference sequence). This CDR3 region has 12 residues. For the CDR3, the DNA is TGTGCCACCTCCCCTCCGGGGGAAAAACTGTTTTTT. This translates into CATSPPGEKLFF.

CDR3 in amino acids: CASKEGTGGNTIYF. CDR3 coding DNA: TGCGCCAGCAAGGAGGGGACAGGGGGAAACACCATATATTTT. The chain employs TRBV10-2 and TRBJ1-3; 9 nucleotides line up with TRBD1. This CDR3 contains 14 residues. In germline, CDR1 is WSHSY, CDR2 SAAADI. V gave up 7 bases and J gave up 4 bases; unmatched junction bases: 5.